The TCR beta chain described here comes from a study of vaccination and CD4 T cells after COVID-19. About the study: Overlapping peptides covering the spike proteins of SARS-CoV-2, HCoV-NL63, HCoV-OC43 and HCoV-229E were added to stimulate cells.

The Oncomine TCR Beta short-read assay sequenced DNA from cultured CD4+ T cells. Investigators isolated genomic DNA from cultured CD4+ T cells. Each CDR3 protein gets one entry after TCRdb re-called the PCR reads with MiXCR. The repertoire holds several thousand distinct CDR3 sequences, with around 29% as singletons. Details on this clonotype: Its matching antigen is unknown.

The CDR3 loop spans 15 amino acids. The germline V gene has CDR1 SGHTA and CDR2 FQGNSA. With V trimmed by 5 bases and J by 4 bases, 7 bases remained unmatched. As for treatment: approximately 10-day PBMC culture with coronavirus spike peptide pools or control peptides (ViraFEST assay). Convalescent patients tested SARS-CoV-2 PCR positive from March to December 2020, before Alpha, Beta and Delta emerged. With more than eight days of culture completed, CD4+ T cells were isolated by negative selection. The clonotype originates from a human donor with COVID-19. The gene calls are TRBV7-2 and TRBJ1-3, with 8 bases identical to TRBD1. The sequenced sample was cultured CD4+ T cells from blood. CDR3 region: CASSPRTGIGNTIYF. CDR3 sequence (DNA): TGTGCCAGCAGCCCAAGGACAGGGATCGGAAACACCATATATTTT.